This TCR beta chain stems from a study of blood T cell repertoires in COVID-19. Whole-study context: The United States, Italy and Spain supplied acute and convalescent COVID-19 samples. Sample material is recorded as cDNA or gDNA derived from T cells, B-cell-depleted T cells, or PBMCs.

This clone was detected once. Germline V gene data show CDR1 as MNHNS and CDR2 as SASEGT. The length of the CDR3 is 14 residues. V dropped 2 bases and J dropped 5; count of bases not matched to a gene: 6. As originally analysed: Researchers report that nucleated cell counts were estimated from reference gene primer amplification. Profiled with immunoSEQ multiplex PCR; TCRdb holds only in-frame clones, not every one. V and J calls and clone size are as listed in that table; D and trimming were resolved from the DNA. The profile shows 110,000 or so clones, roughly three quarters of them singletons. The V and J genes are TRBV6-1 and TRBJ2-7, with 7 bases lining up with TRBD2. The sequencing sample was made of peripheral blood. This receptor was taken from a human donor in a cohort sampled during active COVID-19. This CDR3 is CASSERGGSHEQYF. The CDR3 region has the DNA TGTGCCAGCAGTGAACGGGGCGGGAGCCACGAGCAGTACTTC.